This T cell receptor (beta chain) is from a study of blood T cells in healthy people across ages. V was shortened by 4 bases and J by 6 bases, with 13 bases between the two germline ends. The CDR3 has 13 amino acids. From germline, CDR1 is LGHDT and CDR2 YNNKEL (reference sequence). Notes on the study in general: Naive CD4+ cells and diversity were both higher in long-lived donors than in aged donors. Estimates of diversity drawn from one million T cells were considered underestimates.

A second PCR, run for about 7 to 12 cycles, used a sample-barcoded 5' primer plus a J-beta primer mix. TCRdb re-derived calls from the 5' RACE reads in MiXCR, one entry per CDR3 protein. Of some 900,000 distinct CDR3 sequences listed, roughly 48% are singletons. This clonotype was counted only a few times. Its antigen is as yet unknown. Isolation yielded PBMCs, at least 7 million per sample, in every case. The sample consisted of blood. The receptor's source is a man aged 25-45 years in good health. The chain recombines TRBV3-1 with TRBJ2-7; TRBD1 might be the D (6 bases). This chain's CDR3 is CASSRRGLGEQYF. DNA for the CDR3: TGTGCCAGCAGCCGCAGGGGTTTAGGCGAGCAGTACTTC.